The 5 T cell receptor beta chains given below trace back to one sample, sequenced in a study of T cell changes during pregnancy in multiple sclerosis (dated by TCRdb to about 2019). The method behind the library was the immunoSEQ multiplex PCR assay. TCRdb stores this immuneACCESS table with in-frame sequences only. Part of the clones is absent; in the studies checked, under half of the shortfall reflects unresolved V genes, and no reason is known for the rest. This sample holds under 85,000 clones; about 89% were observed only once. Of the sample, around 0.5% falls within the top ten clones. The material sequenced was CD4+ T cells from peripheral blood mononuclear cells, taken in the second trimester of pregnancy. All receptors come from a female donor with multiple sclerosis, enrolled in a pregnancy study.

CDR3 in DNA: TGCAGCGCCCTAGGGGACAGCTCTAATGAAAAACTGTTTTTT. This codes for CSALGDSSNEKLFF. The V call is TRBV29-1, the J call TRBJ1-4; 7 nucleotides line up with TRBD1. Germline CDR1 reads SQVTM; CDR2 reads ANQGSEA. This CDR3 is built from 14 residues. Germline trimming cut 7 bases from V and 3 bases from J; bases unmatched to any gene: 8.

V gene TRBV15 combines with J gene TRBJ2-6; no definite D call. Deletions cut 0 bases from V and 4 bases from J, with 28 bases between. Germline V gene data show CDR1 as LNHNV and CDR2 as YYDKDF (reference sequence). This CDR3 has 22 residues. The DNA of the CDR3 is TGTGCCACCAGCAGAGATTGGCGAACCGACGGGTCGTTAAAGAGAGGGGCCAACGTCCTGACTTTC. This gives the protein CATSRDWRTDGSLKRGANVLTF.

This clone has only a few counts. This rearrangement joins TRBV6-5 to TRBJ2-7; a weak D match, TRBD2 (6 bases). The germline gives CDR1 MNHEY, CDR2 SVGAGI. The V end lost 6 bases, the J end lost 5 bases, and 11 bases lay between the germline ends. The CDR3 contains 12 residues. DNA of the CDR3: TGTGCCAGCAGGACGGGAGACCACGAGCAGTACTTC. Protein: CASRTGDHEQYF.

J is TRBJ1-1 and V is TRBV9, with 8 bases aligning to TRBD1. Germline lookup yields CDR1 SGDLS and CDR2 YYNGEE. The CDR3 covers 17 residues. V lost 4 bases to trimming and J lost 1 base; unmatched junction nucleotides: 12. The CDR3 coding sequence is TGTGCCAGCAGCTTTAATACAGGGGGTCCGGGGAACACTGAAGCTTTCTTT. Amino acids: CASSFNTGGPGNTEAFF.

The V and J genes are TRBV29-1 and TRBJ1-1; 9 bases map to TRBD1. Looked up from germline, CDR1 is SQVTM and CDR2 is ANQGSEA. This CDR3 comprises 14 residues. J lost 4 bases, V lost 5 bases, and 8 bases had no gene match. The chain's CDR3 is CSVQPTGGGTEAFF. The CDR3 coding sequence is TGCAGCGTTCAGCCGACAGGGGGAGGCACTGAAGCTTTCTTT.